The subject of this entry is one TCR beta chain. These data originate in a study of blood T cell repertoires in COVID-19. Across the whole study: COVID-19 samples, acute and convalescent, were from the United States, Italy and Spain.

TCRdb's table, derived via immunoSEQ multiplex PCR, lists solely in-frame clones and lacks some. The sample carries just under 40,000 clones, 60% to 85% recorded once. The germline gives CDR1 SEHNR, CDR2 FQNEAQ (reference sequence). The CDR3 has 14 amino acids. Deletions cut 5 bases from V and 1 base from J, with 11 bases between. The sample consisted of peripheral blood. The sequence came from a man between 65 and 79 years old with acute or convalescent COVID-19. The chain links TRBV7-9 to TRBJ2-5; D possibly corresponds to TRBD1 (5 bases). The CDR3: CASSAQALQETQYF. The CDR3 DNA reads as TGTGCCAGCAGCGCACAGGCGCTCCAAGAGACCCAGTACTTC.